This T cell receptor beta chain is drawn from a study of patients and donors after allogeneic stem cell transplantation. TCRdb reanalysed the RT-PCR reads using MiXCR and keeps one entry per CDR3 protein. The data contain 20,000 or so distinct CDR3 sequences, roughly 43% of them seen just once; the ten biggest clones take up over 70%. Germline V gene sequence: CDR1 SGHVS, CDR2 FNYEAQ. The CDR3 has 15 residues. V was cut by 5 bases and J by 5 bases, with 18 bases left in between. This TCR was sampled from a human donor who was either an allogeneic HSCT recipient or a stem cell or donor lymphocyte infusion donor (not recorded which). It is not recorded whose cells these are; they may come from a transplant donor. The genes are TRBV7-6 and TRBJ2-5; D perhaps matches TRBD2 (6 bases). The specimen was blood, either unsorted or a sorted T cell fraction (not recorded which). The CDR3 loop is CASSPLRAGRETQYF. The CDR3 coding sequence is TGTGCCAGCAGCCCCCTAAGGGCGGGGAGGGAGACCCAGTACTTC. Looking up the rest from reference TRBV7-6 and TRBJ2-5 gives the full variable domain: GAGVSQSPRYKVTKRGQDVALRCDPISGHVSLYWYRQALGQGPEFLTYFNYEAQQDKSGLPNDRFSAERPEGSISTLTIQRTEQRDSAMYRCASSPLRAGRETQYFGPGTRLLVL.